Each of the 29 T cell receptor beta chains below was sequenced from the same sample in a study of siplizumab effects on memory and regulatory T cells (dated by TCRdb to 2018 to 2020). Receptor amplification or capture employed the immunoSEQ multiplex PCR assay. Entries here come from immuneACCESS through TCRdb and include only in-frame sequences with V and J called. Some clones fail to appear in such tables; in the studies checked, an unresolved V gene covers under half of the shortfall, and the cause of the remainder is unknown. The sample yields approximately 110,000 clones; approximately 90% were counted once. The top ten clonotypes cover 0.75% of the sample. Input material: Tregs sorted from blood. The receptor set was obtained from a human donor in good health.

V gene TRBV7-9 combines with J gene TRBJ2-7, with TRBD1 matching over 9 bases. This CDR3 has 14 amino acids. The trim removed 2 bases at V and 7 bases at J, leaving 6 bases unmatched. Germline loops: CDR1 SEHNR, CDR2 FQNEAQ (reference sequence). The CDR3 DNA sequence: TGTGCCAGCAGCTTAAAATCGACAGGGGGGGAGCAGTACTTC. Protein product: CASSLKSTGGEQYF.

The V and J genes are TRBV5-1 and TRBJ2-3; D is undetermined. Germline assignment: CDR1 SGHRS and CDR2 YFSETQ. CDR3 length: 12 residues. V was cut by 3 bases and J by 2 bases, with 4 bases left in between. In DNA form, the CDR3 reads TGCGCCAGCAGCTATACCACAGATACGCAGTATTTT. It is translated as CASSYTTDTQYF.

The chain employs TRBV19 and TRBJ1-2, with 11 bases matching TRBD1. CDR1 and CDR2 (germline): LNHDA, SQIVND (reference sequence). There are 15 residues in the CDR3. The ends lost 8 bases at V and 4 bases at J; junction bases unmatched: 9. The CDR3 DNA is TGTGCCAGTTCCCCACGAGGACAGGGGGCCTATGGCTACACCTTC. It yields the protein CASSPRGQGAYGYTF.

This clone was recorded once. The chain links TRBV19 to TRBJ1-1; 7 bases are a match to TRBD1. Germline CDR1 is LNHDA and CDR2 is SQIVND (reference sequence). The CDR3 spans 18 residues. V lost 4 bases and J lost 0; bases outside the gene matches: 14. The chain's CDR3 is CASSTSGTVLSMNTEAFF. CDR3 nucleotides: TGTGCCAGTAGTACGTCCGGGACAGTTCTATCAATGAACACTGAAGCTTTCTTT.

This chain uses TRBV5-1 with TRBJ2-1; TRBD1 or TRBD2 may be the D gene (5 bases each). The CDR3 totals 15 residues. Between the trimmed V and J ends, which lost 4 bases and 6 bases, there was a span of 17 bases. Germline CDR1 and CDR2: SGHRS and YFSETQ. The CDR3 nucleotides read TGCGCCAGCAGCGCATTGACGGGACGGCCCAATGAGCAGTTCTTC. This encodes CASSALTGRPNEQFF. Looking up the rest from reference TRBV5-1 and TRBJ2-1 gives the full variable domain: KAGVTQTPRYLIKTRGQQVTLSCSPISGHRSVSWYQQTPGQGLQFLFEYFSETQRNKGNFPGRFSGRQFSNSRSEMNVSTLELGDSALYLCASSALTGRPNEQFFGPGTRLTVL.

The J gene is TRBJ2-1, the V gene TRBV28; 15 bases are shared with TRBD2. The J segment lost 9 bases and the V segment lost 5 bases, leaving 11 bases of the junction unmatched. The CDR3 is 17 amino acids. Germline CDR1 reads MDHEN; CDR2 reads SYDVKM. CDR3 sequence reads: CASSLHPGLAGGGEQFF. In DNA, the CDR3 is TGTGCCAGCAGTCTACACCCGGGACTAGCGGGAGGCGGTGAGCAGTTCTTC. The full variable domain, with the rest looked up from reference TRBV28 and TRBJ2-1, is DVKVTQSSRYLVKRTGEKVFLECVQDMDHENMFWYRQDPGLGLRLIYFSYDVKMKEKGDIPEGYSVSREKKERFSLILESASTNQTSMYLCASSLHPGLAGGGEQFFGPGTRLTVL.

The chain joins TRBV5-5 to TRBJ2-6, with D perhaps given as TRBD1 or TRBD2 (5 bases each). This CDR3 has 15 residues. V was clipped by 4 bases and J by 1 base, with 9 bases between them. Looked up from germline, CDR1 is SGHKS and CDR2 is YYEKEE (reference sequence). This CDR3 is CASSPGRSGANVLTF. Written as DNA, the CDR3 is TGTGCCAGCAGCCCGGGACGGTCTGGGGCCAACGTCCTGACTTTC.

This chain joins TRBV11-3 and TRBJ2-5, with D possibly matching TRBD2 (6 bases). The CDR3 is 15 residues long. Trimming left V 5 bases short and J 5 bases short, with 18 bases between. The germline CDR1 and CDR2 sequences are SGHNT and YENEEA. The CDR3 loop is CASSGGPQVGETQYF. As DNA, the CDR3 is TGTGCCAGCAGCGGAGGGCCCCAGGTAGGGGAGACCCAGTACTTC.

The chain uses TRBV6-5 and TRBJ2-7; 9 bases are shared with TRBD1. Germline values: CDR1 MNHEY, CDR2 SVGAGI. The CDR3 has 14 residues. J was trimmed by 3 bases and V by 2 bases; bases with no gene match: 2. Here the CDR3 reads CASSYGTGIYEQYF. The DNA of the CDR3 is TGTGCCAGCAGTTACGGGACAGGGATCTACGAGCAGTACTTC.

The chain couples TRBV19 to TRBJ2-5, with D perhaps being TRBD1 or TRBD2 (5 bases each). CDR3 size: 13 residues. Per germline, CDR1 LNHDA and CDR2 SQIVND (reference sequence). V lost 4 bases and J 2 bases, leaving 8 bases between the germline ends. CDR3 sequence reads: CASSTGRQETQYF. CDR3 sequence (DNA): TGTGCCAGTAGTACGGGACGGCAAGAGACCCAGTACTTC.

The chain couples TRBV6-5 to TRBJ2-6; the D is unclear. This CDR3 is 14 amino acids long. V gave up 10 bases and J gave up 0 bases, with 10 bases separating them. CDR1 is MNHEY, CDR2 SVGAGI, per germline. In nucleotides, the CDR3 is TGTGCCACGTGCGTAGACTCTGGGGCCAACGTCCTGACTTTC. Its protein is CATCVDSGANVLTF.

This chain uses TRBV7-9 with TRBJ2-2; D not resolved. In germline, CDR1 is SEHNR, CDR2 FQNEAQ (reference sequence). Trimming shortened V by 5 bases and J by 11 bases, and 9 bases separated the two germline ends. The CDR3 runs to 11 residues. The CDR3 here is CASSGQRELFF. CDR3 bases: TGTGCCAGCAGCGGTCAACGAGAGCTGTTTTTT.

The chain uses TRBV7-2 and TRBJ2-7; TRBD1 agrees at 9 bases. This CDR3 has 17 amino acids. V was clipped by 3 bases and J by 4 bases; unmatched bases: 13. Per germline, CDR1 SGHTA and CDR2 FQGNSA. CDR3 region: CASSFWTGALGGYEQYF. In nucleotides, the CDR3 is TGTGCCAGCAGCTTCTGGACAGGGGCTCTGGGAGGGTACGAGCAGTACTTC.

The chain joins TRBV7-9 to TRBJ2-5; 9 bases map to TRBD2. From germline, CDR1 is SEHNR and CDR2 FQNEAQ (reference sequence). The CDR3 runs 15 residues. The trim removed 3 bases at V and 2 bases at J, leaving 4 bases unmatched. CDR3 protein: CASSFGLAYQETQYF. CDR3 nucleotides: TGTGCCAGCAGCTTTGGACTAGCGTATCAAGAGACCCAGTACTTC.

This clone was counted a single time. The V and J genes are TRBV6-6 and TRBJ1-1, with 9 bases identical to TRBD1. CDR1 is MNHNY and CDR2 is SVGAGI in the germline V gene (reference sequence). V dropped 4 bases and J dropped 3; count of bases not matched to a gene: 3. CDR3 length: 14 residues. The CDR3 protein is CASSSQGAYTEAFF. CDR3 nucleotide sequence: TGTGCCAGCAGTTCACAGGGGGCTTACACTGAAGCTTTCTTT.

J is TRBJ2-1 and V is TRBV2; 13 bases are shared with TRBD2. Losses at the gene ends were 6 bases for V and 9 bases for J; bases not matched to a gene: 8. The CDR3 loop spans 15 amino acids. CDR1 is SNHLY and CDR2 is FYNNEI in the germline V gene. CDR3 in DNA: TGTGCCAGCAGAGAGCGGACTAGCGGGAGCAGTGAGCAGTTCTTC. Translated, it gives CASRERTSGSSEQFF.

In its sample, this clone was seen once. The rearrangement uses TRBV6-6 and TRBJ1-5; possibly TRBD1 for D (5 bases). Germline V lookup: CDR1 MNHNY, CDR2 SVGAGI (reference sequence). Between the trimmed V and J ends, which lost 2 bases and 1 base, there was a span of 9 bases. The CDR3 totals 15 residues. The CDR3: CASSYGTGSNQPQHF. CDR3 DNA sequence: TGTGCCAGCAGTTACGGGACGGGGAGCAATCAGCCCCAGCATTTT.

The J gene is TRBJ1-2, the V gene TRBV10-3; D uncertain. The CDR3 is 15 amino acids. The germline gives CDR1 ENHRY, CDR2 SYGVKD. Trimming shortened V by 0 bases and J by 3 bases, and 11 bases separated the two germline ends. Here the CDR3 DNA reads TGTGCCATCAGTGAGTCTGTCAGAACAGACTATGGCTACACCTTC. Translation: CAISESVRTDYGYTF.

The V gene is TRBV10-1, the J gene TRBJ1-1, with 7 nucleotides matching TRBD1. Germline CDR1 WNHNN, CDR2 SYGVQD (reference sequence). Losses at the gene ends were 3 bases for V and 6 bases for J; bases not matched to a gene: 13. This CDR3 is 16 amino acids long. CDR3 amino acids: CASSDMSEPQGAEAFF. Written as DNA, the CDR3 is TGCGCCAGCAGTGATATGTCAGAGCCCCAGGGGGCTGAAGCTTTCTTT.

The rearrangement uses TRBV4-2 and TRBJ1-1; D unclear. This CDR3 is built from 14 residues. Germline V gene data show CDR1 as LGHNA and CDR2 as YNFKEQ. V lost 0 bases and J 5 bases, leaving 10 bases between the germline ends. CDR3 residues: CASSQDLGRTEAFF. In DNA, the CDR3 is TGTGCCAGCAGCCAAGATTTGGGGAGGACTGAAGCTTTCTTT.

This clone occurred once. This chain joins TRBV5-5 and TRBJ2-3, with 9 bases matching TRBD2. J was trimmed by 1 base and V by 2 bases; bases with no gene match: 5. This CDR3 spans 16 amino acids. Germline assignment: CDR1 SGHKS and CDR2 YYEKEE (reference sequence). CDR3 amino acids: CASSFLAGLGTDTQYF. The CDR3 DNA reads TGTGCCAGCAGCTTCCTAGCGGGATTGGGCACAGATACGCAGTATTTT.

In DNA, the CDR3 is TGTGCCAGTAGTATACGGGGGACTGAAGCTTTCTTT. Translation: CASSIRGTEAFF. The chain uses TRBV19 and TRBJ1-1, with a tentative D call TRBD1 (5 bases). The CDR3 totals 12 residues. The V and J ends lost 2 bases and 5 bases respectively, with 6 bases between them. Per germline, CDR1 LNHDA and CDR2 SQIVND (reference sequence).

This chain's CDR3 is CASSMGRGTGQPQHF. CDR3 sequence (DNA): TGTGCCAGTAGTATGGGACGGGGAACGGGGCAGCCCCAGCATTTT. This chain links TRBV19 with TRBJ1-5; weak D call: TRBD1 (5 bases). Germline CDR1 is LNHDA and CDR2 is SQIVND (reference sequence). There are 15 residues in the CDR3. V was pared by 3 bases and J by 7 bases, with 16 bases between.

The CDR3 DNA follows: TGCGCCAGCAGCTTTCGGACCGGGACATCAGGAAACACCATATATTTT. Its protein product is CASSFRTGTSGNTIYF. The chain combines TRBV5-1 with TRBJ1-3; possible D gene TRBD1, 6 bases. The CDR3 has 16 residues. CDR1 is SGHRS, CDR2 YFSETQ, per germline. V was clipped by 2 bases and J by 4 bases, with 16 bases between them.

The CDR3 bases are TGTGCCAGCAGTGAAAAAGCAGGGGGCTGGGGGGATACGCAGTATTTT. It translates to CASSEKAGGWGDTQYF. The V gene is TRBV2, the J gene TRBJ2-3, with 8 bases fitting TRBD1. V trimming: 2 bases; J trimming: 6 bases; junction bases outside the gene matches: 10. The CDR3 is made up of 16 amino acids. The germline V gene encodes CDR1 SNHLY and CDR2 FYNNEI.

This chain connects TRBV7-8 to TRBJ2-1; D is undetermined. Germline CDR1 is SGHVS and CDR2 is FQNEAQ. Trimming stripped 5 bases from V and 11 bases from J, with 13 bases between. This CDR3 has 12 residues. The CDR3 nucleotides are TGTGCCAGCAGCCTAGACCTTAGTAAGCAGTTCTTC. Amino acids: CASSLDLSKQFF. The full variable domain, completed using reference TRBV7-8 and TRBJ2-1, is GAGVSQSPRYKVAKRGQDVALRCDPISGHVSLFWYQQALGQGPEFLTYFQNEAQLDKSGLPSDRFFAERPEGSVSTLKIQRTQQEDSAVYLCASSLDLSKQFFGPGTRLTVL.

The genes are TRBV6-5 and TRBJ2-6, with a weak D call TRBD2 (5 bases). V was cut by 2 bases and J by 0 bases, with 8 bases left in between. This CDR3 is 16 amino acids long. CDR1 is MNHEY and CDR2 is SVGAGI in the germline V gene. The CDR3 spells CASSYLAGSGANVLTF. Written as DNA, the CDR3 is TGTGCCAGCAGTTACCTTGCGGGCTCTGGGGCCAACGTCCTGACTTTC.

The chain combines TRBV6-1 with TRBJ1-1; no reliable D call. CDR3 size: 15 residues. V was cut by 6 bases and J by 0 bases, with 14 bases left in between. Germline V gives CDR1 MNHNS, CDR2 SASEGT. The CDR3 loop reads CASSPYGRVNTEAFF. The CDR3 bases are TGTGCCAGCAGCCCCTATGGAAGGGTGAACACTGAAGCTTTCTTT.

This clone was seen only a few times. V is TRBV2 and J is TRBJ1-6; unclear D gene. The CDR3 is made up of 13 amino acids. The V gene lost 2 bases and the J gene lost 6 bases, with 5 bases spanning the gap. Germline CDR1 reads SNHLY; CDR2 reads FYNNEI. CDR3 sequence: CASSEQSNSPLHF. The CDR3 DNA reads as TGTGCCAGCAGTGAACAGTCTAATTCACCCCTCCACTTT.